This T cell receptor (beta chain) emerged from a study of shared clonotypes between healthy human individuals. Study summary: Three plates were used per donor for CD4 naive, three for CD4 memory, two for CD8 naive and one for CD8 memory.

V lost 0 bases and J 9 bases, leaving 16 bases between the germline ends. Germline values: CDR1 SGDLS, CDR2 YYNGEE. The CDR3 is 15 amino acids. Only in-frame clones appear in the TCRdb table, and some are missing; sequencing was by immunoSEQ multiplex PCR. This sample has 2.3 million or so clones, with over 90% found just once. The sample was naive CD4+ T cells from PBMCs. This sample's subset: CD45RA+ positively selected. V is TRBV9 and J is TRBJ2-1, with D hard to call. The receptor was derived from a man younger than 30 in good health. Some clones in this sample may be carry-over from other donors' samples. CDR3 nucleotides: TGTGCCAGCAGCGTAGCCGCGCTAGGGATGAGTGAGCAGTTCTTC. Encoded protein: CASSVAALGMSEQFF.